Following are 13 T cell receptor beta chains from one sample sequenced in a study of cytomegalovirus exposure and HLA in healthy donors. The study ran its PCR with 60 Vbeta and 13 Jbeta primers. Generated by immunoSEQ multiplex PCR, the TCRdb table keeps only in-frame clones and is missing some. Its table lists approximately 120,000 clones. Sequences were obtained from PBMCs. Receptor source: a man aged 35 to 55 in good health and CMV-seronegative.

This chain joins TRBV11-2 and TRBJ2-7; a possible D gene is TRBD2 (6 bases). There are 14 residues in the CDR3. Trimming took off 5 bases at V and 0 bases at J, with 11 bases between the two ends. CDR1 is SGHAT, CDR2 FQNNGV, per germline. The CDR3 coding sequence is TGTGCCAGCAGCCCGGGGAGGTTCTCCTACGAGCAGTACTTC. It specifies CASSPGRFSYEQYF.

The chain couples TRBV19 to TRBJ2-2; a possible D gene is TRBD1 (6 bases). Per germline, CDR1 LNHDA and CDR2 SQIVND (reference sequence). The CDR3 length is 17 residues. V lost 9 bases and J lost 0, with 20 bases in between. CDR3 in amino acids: CASHLTPRTANTGELFF. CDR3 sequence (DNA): TGTGCCAGCCACCTCACCCCCAGGACAGCGAACACCGGGGAGCTGTTTTTT. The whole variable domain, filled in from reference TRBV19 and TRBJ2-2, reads DGGITQSPKYLFRKEGQNVTLSCEQNLNHDAMYWYRQDPGQGLRLIYYSQIVNDFQKGDIAEGYSVSREKKESFPLTVTSAQKNPTAFYLCASHLTPRTANTGELFFGEGSRLTVL.

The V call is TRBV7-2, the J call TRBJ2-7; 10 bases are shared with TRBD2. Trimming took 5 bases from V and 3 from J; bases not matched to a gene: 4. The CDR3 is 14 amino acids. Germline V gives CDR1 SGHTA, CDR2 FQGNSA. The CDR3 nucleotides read TGTGCCAGCAGCCAGGGACTAGCGTTCTACGAGCAGTACTTC. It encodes CASSQGLAFYEQYF.

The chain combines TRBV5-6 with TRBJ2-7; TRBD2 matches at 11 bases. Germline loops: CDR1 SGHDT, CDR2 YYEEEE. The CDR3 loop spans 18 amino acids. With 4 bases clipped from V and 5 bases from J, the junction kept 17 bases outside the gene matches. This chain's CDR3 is CASSVPGLADSGRNEQYF. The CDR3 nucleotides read TGTGCCAGCAGCGTTCCGGGACTAGCGGACTCGGGCCGCAACGAGCAGTACTTC.

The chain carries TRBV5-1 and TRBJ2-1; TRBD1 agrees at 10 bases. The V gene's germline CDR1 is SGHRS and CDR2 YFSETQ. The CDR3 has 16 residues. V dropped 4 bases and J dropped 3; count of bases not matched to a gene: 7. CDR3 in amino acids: CASSRTGTGDYNEQFF. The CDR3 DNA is TGCGCCAGCAGCAGGACCGGGACAGGGGACTACAATGAGCAGTTCTTC.

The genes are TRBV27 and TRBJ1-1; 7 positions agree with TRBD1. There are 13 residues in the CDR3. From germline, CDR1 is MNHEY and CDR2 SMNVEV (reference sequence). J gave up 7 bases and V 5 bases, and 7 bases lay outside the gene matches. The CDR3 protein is CASSPPTGREAFF. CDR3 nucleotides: TGTGCCAGCAGTCCTCCGACAGGGCGTGAAGCTTTCTTT.

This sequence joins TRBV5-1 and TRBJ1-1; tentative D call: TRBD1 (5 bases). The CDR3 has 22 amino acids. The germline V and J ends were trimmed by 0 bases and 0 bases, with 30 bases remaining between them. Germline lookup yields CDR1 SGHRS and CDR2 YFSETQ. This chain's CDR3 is CASSLASYPGLTYPPMNTEAFF. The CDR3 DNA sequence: TGCGCCAGCAGCTTGGCAAGCTACCCGGGACTGACATATCCCCCCATGAACACTGAAGCTTTCTTT.

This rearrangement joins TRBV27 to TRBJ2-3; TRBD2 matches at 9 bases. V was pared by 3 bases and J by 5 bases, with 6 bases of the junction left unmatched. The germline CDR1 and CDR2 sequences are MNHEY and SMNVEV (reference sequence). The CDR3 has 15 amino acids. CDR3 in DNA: TGTGCCAGCAGTTTTCCAGCGGGAGGATTAGATACGCAGTATTTT. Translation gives CASSFPAGGLDTQYF.

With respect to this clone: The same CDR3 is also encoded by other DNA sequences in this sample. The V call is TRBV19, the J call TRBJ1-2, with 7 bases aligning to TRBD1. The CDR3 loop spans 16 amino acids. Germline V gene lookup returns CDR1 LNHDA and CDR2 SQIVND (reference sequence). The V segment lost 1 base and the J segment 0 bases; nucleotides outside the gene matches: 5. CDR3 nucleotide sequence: TGTGCCAGTAGTATAGCGGGGCAGGGGGCTAACTATGGCTACACCTTC. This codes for CASSIAGQGANYGYTF.

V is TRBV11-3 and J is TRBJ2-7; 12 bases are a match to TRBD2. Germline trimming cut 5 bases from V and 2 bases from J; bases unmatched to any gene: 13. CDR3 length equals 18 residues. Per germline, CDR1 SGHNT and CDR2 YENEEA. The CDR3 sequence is CASSRDRRTSGVPYEQYF. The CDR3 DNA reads TGTGCCAGCAGCCGAGACCGAAGGACTAGCGGGGTGCCCTACGAGCAGTACTTC.

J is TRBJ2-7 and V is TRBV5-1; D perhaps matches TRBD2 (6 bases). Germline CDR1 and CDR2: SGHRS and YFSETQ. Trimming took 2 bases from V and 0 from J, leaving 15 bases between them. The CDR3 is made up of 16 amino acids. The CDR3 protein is CASSLRGGASSYEQYF. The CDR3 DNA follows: TGCGCCAGCAGCTTACGTGGCGGGGCAAGCTCCTACGAGCAGTACTTC.

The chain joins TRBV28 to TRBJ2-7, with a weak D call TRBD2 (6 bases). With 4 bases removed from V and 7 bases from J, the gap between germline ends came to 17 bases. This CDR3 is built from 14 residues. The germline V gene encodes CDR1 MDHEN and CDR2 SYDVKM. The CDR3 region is CASSSPIAREEQYF. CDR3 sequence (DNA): TGTGCCAGCAGTTCGCCCATCGCCCGGGAGGAGCAGTACTTC.

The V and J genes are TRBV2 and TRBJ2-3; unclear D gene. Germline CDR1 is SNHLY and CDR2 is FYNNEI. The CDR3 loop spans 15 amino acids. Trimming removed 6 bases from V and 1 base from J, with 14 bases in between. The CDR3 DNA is TGTGCCAGCAGCGCGTTTCCGACACGCACAGATACGCAGTATTTT. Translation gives CASSAFPTRTDTQYF. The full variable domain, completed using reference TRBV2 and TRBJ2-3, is EPEVTQTPSHQVTQMGQEVILRCVPISNHLYFYWYRQILGQKVEFLVSFYNNEISEKSEIFDDQFSVERPDGSNFTLKIRSTKLEDSAMYFCASSAFPTRTDTQYFGPGTRLTVL.